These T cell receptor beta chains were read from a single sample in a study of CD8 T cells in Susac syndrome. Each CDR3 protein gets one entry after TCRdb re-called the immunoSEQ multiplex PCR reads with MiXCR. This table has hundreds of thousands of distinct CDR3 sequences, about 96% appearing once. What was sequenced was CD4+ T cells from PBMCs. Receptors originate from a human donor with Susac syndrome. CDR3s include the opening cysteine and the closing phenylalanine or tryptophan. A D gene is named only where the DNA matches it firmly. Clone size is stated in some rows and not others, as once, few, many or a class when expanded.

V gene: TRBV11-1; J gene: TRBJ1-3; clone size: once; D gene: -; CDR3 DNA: TGTGCCAGCAGCAAAGGACAGAACTCTGGAAACACCATATATTTT; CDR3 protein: CASSKGQNSGNTIYF
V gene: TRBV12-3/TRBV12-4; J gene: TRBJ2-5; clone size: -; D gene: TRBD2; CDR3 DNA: TGTGCCAGCAGCACTGGGACTAGCAGACAAGAGACCCAGTACTTC; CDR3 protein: CASSTGTSRQETQYF
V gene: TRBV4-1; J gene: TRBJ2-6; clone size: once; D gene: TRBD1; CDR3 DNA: TGCGCCAGCAGCCAAGATAAGGGACAGGGGGCTTCTGGGGCCAACGTCCTGACTTTC; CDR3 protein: CASSQDKGQGASGANVLTF
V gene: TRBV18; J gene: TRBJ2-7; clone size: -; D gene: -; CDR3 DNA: TGTGCCAGCTCACCCCGCCAGGCCTCCTACGAGCAGTACTTC; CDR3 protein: CASSPRQASYEQYF
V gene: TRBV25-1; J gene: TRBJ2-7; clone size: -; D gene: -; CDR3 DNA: TGTGCCAGCAGTGTCGGGCGGTACGAGCAGTACTTC; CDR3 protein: CASSVGRYEQYF
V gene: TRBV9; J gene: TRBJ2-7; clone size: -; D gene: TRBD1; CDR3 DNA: TGTGCCAGCAGCGGGGACAGTACCTACGAGCAGTACTTC; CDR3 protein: CASSGDSTYEQYF
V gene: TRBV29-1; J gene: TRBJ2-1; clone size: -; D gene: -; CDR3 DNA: TGCAGCGGGGATAGAGATGAGCAGTTCTTC; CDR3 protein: CSGDRDEQFF
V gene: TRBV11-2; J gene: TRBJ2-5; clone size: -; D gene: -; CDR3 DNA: TGTGCCAGCAGCTTAGATCATGAGACCCAGTACTTC; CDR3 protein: CASSLDHETQYF
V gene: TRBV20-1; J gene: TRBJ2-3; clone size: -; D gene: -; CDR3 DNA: TGCAGTGCTAGGATAATAGCGGCCACAGATACGCAGTATTTT; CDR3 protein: CSARIIAATDTQYF
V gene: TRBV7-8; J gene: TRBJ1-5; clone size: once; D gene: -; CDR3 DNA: TGTGCCAGCAGCTTAGTCTCTCCTTATAGCAATCAGCCCCAGCATTTT; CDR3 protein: CASSLVSPYSNQPQHF
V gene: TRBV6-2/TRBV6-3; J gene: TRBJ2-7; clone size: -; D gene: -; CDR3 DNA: TGTGCCAGCACCCTCCCCGACCGACTTTTCTACGAGCAGTACTTC; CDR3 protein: CASTLPDRLFYEQYF
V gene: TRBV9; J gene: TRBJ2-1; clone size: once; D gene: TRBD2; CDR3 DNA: TGTGCCAGCAGCGTAGAATCACTAGCGGGAGTCAATGAGCAGTTCTTC; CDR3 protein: CASSVESLAGVNEQFF
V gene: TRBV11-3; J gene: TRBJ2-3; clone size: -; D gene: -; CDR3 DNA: TGTGCCAGCAGCTTAGATGACAGCACAGATACGCAGTATTTT; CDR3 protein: CASSLDDSTDTQYF
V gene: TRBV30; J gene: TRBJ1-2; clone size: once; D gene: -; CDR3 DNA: TGTGCCTCCAACGGGGGTGGCTATGGCTACACCTTC; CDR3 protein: CASNGGGYGYTF
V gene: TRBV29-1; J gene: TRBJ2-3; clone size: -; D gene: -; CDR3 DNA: TGCAGCGTTGAAGACCCTAGCGCAGATACGCAGTATTTT; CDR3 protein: CSVEDPSADTQYF
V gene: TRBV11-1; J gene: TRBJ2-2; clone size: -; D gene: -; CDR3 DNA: TGTGCCAGCAGACGTGGAGGGCCGTACACCGGGGAGCTGTTTTTT; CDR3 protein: CASRRGGPYTGELFF
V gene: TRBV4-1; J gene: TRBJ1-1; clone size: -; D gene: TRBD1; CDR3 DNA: TGCGCCAGCAGCAAAAGGACAGGGAACACTGAAGCTTTCTTT; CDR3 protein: CASSKRTGNTEAFF
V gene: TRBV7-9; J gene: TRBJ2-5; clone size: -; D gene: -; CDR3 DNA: TGTGCCAGCAGCCCAGGACAGGGAGGGATTAGCGGGAGATCTGAGACCCAGTACTTC; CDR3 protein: CASSPGQGGISGRSETQYF
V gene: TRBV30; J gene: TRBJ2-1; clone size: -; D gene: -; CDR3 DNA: TGTGCCTGGAGTGTAGGTCCGCCGTTCTTC; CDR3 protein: CAWSVGPPFF
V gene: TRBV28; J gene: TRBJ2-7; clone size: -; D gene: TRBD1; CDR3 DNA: TGTGCCACCCGAAGACAGGGTAGCGACGAGCAGTACTTC; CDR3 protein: CATRRQGSDEQYF
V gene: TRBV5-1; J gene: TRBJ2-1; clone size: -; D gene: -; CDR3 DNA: TGCGCCAGCAGCTCCGGGAGCATCATGGTCGGTGAGCAGTTCTTC; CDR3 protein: CASSSGSIMVGEQFF
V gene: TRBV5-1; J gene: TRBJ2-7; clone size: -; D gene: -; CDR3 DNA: TGCGCCAGCAGCCGAAATACCTACGAGCAGTACTTC; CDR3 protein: CASSRNTYEQYF
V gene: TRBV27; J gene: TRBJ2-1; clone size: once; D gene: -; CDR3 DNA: TGTGCCAGCAGGGCTCTGGGCTCCTACAATGAGCAGTTCTTC; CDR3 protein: CASRALGSYNEQFF
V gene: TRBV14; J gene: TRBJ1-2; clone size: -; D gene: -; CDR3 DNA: TGTGCCAGCAGCCAAGATTCAGGCAATCGATATGGCTACACCTTC; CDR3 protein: CASSQDSGNRYGYTF
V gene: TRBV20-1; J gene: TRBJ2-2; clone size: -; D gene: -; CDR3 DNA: TGCAGTGCTAGGCCCAGGAACACCGGGGAGCTGTTTTTT; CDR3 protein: CSARPRNTGELFF
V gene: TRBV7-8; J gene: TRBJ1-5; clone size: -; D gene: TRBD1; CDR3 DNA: TGTGCCAGCAGCTTAGAGACAGGGTGGGACCGTCAGCCCCAGCATTTT; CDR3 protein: CASSLETGWDRQPQHF
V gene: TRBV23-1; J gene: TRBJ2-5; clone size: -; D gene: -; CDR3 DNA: TGCGCCAGCAGTCAAGTCCCGAGGGGGGCGGATTGGGAGACCCAGTACTTC; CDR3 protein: CASSQVPRGADWETQYF
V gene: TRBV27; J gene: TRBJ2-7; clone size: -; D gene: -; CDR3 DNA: TGTGCCAGCAGTTTACGGGGAGGCGAGCAGTACTTC; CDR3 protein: CASSLRGGEQYF
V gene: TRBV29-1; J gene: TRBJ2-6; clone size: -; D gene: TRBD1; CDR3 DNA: TGCAGCGTTAGGACAGGGGGTATAAGCTCTGGGGCCAACGTCCTGACTTTC; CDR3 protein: CSVRTGGISSGANVLTF
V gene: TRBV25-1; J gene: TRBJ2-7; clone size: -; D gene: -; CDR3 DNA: TGTGCCAGCAGGGTTTCAGGGACGCGCGAGCAGTACTTC; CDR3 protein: CASRVSGTREQYF
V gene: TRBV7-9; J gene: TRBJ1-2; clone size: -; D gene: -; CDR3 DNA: TGTGCCAGCAGCTTCGAGGTAACGGATGGCTACACCTTC; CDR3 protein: CASSFEVTDGYTF
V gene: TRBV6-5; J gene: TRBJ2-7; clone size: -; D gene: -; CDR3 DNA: TGTGCCAGCAGTTACTCGATAAGGGCAGAGTACGAGCAGTACTTC; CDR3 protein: CASSYSIRAEYEQYF
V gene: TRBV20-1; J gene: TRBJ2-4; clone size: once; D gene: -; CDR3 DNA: TGCAGTGGGCTGCAGGCGGCTAGCAGCGAAAACATTCAGTACTTC; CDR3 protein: CSGLQAASSENIQYF
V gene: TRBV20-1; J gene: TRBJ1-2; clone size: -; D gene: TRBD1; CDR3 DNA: TGCAGTGCTCCACTTCCCCGGGACAGTGCACGAAACTATGGCTACACCTTC; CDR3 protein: CSAPLPRDSARNYGYTF
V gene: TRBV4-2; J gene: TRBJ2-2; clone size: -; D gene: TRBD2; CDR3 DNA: TGTGCCAGCAGAATAGCGGGCGGGGAGCTGTTTTTT; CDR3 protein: CASRIAGGELFF
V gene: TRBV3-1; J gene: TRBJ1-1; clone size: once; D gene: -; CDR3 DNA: TGTGCCAGCAGCCAAGATCTTGTCAGGGTGAGGGCTTTCTTT; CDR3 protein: CASSQDLVRVRAFF
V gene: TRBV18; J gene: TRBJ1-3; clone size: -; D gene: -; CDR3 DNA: TGTGCCAGCTCACCCACAGAACAAGCCTCTGGAAACACCATATATTTT; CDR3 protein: CASSPTEQASGNTIYF
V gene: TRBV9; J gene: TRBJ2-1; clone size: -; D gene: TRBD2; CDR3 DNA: TGTGCCAGCAGCGGCGGGACTAGTGCGGGTGAGCAGTTCTTC; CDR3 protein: CASSGGTSAGEQFF
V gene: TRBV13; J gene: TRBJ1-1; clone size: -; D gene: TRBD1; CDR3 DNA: TGTGCCAGCAGGCGAACAGGGGGAGCTTTCTTT; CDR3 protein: CASRRTGGAFF
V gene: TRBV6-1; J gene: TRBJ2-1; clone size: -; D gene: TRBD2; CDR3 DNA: TGTGCCAGCAGTCGGGGGGTAGCGGAATCTGCCTACAATGAGCAGTTCTTC; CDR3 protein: CASSRGVAESAYNEQFF
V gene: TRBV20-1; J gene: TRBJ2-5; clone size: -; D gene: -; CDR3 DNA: TGCAGTGCTAGAGATTCCCCCGGCTACCAAGAGACCCAGTACTTC; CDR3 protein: CSARDSPGYQETQYF
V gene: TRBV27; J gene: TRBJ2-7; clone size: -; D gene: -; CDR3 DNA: TGTGCCAGCAGTTCTCTCCGGACGGAGACCTACGAGCAGTACTTC; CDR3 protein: CASSSLRTETYEQYF
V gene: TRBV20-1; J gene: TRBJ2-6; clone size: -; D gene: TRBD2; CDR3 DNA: TGCAGTGCTAGAGATCCAACTAGCGGGGTCTCTGGGGCCAACGTCCTGACTTTC; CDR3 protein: CSARDPTSGVSGANVLTF
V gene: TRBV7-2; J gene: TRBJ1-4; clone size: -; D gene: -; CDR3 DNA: TGTGCCAGCAGCTCTCTGGCTGTTGCAACTAATGAAAAACTGTTTTTT; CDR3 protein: CASSSLAVATNEKLFF
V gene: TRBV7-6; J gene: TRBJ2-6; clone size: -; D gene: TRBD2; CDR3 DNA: TGTGCCAGCAGCTTAGTAGCGGGAGGCTCTGGGGCCAACGTCCTGACTTTC; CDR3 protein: CASSLVAGGSGANVLTF
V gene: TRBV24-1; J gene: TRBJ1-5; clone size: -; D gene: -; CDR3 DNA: TGTGCCACCAGTGACTCTCGACAGGGCAATCAGCCCCAGCATTTT; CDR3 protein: CATSDSRQGNQPQHF
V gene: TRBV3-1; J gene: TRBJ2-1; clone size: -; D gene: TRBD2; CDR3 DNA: TGTGCCAGCAGCCCGACTAGCGGGAGCACCAATGAGCAGTTCTTC; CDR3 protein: CASSPTSGSTNEQFF
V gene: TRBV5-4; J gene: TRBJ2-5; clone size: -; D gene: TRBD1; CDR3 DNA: TGTGCCAGCAGCATGGGACAGTCAGAGACCCAGTACTTC; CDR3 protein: CASSMGQSETQYF
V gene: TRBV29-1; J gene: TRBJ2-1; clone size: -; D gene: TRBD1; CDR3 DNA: TGCAGCATCCCGAGGGGGCAGAACTACAATGAGCAGTTCTTC; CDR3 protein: CSIPRGQNYNEQFF
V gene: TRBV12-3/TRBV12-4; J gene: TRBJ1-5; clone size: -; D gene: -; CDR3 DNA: TGTGCCAGCAGTCCCAGACTAGAAAATCAGCCCCAGCATTTT; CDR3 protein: CASSPRLENQPQHF
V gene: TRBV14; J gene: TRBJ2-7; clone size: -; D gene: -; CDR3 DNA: TGTGCCAGCAGCCAAGATCTTGGCCCTCCCTACGAGCAGTACTTC; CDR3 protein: CASSQDLGPPYEQYF
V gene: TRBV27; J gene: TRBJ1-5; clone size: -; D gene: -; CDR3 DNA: TGTGCCAGCTCAAGGTTTGGCGTTAGCAATCAGCCCCAGCATTTT; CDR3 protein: CASSRFGVSNQPQHF
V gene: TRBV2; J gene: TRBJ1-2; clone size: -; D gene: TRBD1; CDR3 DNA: TGTGCCAGCAGGGTGGGACAGAACAACTATGGCTACACCTTC; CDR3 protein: CASRVGQNNYGYTF
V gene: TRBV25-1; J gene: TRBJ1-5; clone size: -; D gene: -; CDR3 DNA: TGTGCCAGCATCGAAGGGGCGAAGAATAGCAATCAGCCCCAGCATTTT; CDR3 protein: CASIEGAKNSNQPQHF
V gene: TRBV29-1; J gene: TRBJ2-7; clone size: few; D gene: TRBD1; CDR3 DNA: TGCAGCGTTCGACAGGGTGGTTCCTACGAGCAGTACTTC; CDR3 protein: CSVRQGGSYEQYF
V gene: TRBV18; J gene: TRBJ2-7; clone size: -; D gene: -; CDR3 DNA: TGTGCCAGCTCACTTGGGCAGACCTACGAGCAGTACTTC; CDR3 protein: CASSLGQTYEQYF
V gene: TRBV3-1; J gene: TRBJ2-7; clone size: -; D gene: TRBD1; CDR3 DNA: TGTGCCAGCAGCCGGACAGGGGCCCCCCCGGAGCAGTACTTC; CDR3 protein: CASSRTGAPPEQYF
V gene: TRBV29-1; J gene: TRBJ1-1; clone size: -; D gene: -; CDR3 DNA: TGCAGCGCCGAAGAAGTTGTGAACACTGAAGCTTTCTTT; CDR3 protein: CSAEEVVNTEAFF
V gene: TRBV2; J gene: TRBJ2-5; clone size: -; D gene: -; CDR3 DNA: TGTGCCAGCAGTGAAAGCAGCGCCGCGAAAGAGACCCAGTACTTC; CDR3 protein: CASSESSAAKETQYF
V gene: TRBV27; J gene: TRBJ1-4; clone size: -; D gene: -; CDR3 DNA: TGTGCCAGCGGAGTACCTGCGCGGGGAAAACTGTTTTTT; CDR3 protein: CASGVPARGKLFF